Listed here is a single T cell receptor (beta chain). What it binds is not known. The record originates from a study of cytomegalovirus exposure and HLA in healthy donors. PCR primers comprised 60 Vbeta and 13 Jbeta primers. The assay was immunoSEQ multiplex PCR, and TCRdb's table has in-frame clones only and misses some. The sample shows hundreds of thousands of clones, approximately 83% of them seen only once. Findings of the study overall: TRBV6-2, TRBV6-3 and some other V segments were unresolvable in 87-base-pair reads.

V was cut by 4 bases and J by 10 bases, with 12 bases left in between. CDR3 length: 12 residues. In germline, CDR1 is SGDLS, CDR2 YYNGEE. The chain is built from TRBV9 and TRBJ2-1; D gene unclear. What was sequenced was PBMCs. The TCR comes from a boy aged 2 to 9 in good health and CMV-seronegative. In DNA form, the CDR3 reads TGTGCCAGCAGCCTCGAGACAACGGAGCAGTTCTTC. This sequence encodes CASSLETTEQFF.